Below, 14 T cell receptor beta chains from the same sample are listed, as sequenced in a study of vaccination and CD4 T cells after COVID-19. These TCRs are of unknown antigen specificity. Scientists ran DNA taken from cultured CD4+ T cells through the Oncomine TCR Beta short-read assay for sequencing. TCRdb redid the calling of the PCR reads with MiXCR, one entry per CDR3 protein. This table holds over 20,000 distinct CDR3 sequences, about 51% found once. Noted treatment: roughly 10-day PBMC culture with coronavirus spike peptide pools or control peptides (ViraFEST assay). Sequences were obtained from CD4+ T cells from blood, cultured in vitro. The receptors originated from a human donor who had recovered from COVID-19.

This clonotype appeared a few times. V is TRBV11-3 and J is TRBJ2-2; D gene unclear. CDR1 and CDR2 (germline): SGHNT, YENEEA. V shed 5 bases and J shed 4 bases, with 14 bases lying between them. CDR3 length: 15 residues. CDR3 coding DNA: TGTGCCAGCAGCCCAGACGGTCTAAGCACCGGGGAGCTGTTTTTT. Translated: CASSPDGLSTGELFF.

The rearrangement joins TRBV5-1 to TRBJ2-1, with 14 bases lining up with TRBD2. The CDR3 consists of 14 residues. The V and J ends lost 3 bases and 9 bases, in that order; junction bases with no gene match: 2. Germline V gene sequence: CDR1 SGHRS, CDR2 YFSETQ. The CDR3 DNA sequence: TGCGCCAGCAGCTCCGGGACTAGCGGGGGTGAGCAGTTCTTC. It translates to CASSSGTSGGEQFF.

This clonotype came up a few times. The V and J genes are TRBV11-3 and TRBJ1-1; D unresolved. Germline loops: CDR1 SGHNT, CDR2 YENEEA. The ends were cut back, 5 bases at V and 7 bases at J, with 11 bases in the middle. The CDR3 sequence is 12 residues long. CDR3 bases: TGTGCCAGCAGCGGTCCTCCGGGTGAAGCTTTCTTT. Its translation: CASSGPPGEAFF. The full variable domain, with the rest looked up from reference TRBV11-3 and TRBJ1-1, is EAGVVQSPRYKIIEKKQPVAFWCNPISGHNTLYWYLQNLGQGPELLIRYENEEAVDDSQLPKDRFSAERLKGVDSTLKIQPAELGDSAVYLCASSGPPGEAFFGQGTRLTVV.

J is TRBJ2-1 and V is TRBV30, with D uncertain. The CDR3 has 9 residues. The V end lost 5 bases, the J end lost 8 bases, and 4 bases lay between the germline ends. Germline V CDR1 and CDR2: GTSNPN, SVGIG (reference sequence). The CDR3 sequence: CAWGYEQFF. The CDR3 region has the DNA TGTGCCTGGGGGTATGAGCAGTTCTTC.

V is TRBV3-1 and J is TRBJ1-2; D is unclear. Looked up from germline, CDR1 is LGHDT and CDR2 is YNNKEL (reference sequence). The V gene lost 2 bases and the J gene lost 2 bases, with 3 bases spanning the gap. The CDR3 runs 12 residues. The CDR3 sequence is CASSQQNYGYTF. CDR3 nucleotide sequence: TGTGCCAGCAGCCAACAGAACTATGGCTACACCTTC.

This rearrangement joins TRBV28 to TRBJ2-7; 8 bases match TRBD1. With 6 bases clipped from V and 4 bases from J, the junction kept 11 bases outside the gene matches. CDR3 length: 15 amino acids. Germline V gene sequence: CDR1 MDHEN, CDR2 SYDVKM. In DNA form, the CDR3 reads TGTGCCAGCAGGCAGGACAGGGTGTTGGGATACGAGCAGTACTTC. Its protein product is CASRQDRVLGYEQYF.

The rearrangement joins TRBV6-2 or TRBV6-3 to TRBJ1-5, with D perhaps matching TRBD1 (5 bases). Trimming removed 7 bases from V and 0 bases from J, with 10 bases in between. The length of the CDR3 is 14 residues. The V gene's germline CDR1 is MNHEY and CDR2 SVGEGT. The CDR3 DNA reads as TGTGCCAGCACCCAGGGTCATAGCAATCAGCCCCAGCATTTT. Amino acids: CASTQGHSNQPQHF.

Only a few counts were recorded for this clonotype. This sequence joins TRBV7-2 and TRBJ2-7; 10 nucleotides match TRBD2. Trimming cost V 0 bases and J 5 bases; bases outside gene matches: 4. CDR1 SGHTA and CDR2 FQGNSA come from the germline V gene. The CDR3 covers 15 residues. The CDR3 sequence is CASSLAMGTSDEQYF. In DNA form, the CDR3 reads TGTGCCAGCAGCTTAGCGATGGGGACTAGCGACGAGCAGTACTTC.

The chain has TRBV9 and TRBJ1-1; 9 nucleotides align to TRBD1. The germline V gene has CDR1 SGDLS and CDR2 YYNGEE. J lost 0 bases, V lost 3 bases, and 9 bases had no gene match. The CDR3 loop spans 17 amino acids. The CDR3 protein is CASSGSQGAPLNTEAFF. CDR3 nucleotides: TGTGCCAGCAGCGGATCACAGGGGGCCCCCTTGAACACTGAAGCTTTCTTT.

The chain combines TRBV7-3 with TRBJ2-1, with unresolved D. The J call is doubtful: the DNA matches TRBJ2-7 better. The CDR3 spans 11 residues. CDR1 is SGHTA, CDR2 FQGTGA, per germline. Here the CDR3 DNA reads TGTGCCAGCAGCTTAAGGGACGAGCAGTACTTC. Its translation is CASSLRDEQYF.

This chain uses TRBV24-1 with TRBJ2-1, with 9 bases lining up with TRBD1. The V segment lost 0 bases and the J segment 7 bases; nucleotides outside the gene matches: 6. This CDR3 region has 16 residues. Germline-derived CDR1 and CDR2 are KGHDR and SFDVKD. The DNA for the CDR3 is TGTGCCACCAGTGATTTGCAGGGGACAGGGATGAATGAGCAGTTCTTC. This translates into CATSDLQGTGMNEQFF.

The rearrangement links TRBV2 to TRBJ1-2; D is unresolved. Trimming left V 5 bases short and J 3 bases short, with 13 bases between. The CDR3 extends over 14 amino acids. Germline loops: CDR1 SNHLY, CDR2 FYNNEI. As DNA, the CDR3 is TGTGCCAGCAGTTCTCAGGACCGATACTATGGCTACACCTTC. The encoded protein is CASSSQDRYYGYTF.

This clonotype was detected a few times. CDR3 in DNA: TGTGCCAGCAGCTTCTCTGTGGGGTTCACAGATACGCAGTATTTT. This translates into CASSFSVGFTDTQYF. V gene TRBV7-3 combines with J gene TRBJ2-3; D is uncertain. Trimming cost V 3 bases and J 2 bases, with 12 bases left between them. This CDR3 is 15 amino acids long. From germline, CDR1 is SGHTA and CDR2 FQGTGA.

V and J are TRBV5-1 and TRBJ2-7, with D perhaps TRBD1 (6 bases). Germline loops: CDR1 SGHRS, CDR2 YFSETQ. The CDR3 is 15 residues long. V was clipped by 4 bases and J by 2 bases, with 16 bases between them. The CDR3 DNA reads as TGCGCCAGCAGCCTCCTTGGGGGCGACGCCTACGAGCAGTACTTC. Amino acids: CASSLLGGDAYEQYF.